The 27 T cell receptor beta chains below all came from one sample that was sequenced in a study of CD8+ T cells in alopecia areata. Researchers took lesional scalp punch biopsies and peripheral blood from people who were alopecia areata patients. Investigators isolated RNA and reverse transcribed it into cDNA to act as the sequencing template. TCRdb keeps only in-frame clones here, not all; method: immunoSEQ multiplex PCR. The sample consists of about 12,000 clones, 60% of them appearing once. Sample: skin. The receptors stem from a human donor with alopecia areata.

In its sample, this clone ranks as large. The gene calls are TRBV7-9 and TRBJ2-2; D is ambiguous. This CDR3 is 16 amino acids long. The V gene lost 1 base and the J gene lost 3 bases, with 12 bases spanning the gap. Germline CDR1 SEHNR, CDR2 FQNEAQ (reference sequence). Here the CDR3 reads CASSLVSGRDTGELFF. In DNA form, the CDR3 reads TGTGCCAGCAGCTTAGTGAGTGGACGGGACACCGGGGAGCTGTTTTTT.

This chain joins TRBV5-1 and TRBJ2-3; 13 positions agree with TRBD2. Unmatched junction bases numbered 5, after V lost 4 bases and J lost 3 bases. The CDR3 is 16 amino acids. Germline CDR1 SGHRS, CDR2 YFSETQ. DNA for the CDR3: TGCGCCAGCAGCCCGACTAGCGGGAGGTTGACAGATACGCAGTATTTT. As protein: CASSPTSGRLTDTQYF.

The chain combines TRBV7-3 with TRBJ2-5; D possibly uses TRBD1 or TRBD2 (5 bases each). Trimming pared 9 bases from V and 5 bases from J, leaving 22 bases between. Germline CDR1 and CDR2: SGHTA and FQGTGA. The CDR3 length is 15 residues. CDR3 DNA: TGTGCCAGTCCACTTGGGGGACCCTCCCGGGAGACCCAGTACTTC. This sequence encodes CASPLGGPSRETQYF.

The gene calls are TRBV11-2 and TRBJ2-1, with 9 bases aligning to TRBD2. This CDR3 contains 15 residues. Germline loops: CDR1 SGHAT, CDR2 FQNNGV. The junction had 10 bases not matched to a gene; V was cut back by 4 bases and J by 9 bases. The CDR3 here is CASSSGTSRSGEQFF. CDR3 nucleotides: TGTGCCAGCAGCTCTGGGACTAGCAGGTCTGGTGAGCAGTTCTTC.

The chain joins TRBV19 to TRBJ2-6; D might be TRBD1 (6 bases). CDR1 LNHDA and CDR2 SQIVND come from the germline V gene (reference sequence). The V end was cut by 5 bases, the J end by 0 bases, with 17 bases between. This CDR3 contains 18 residues. CDR3 sequence reads: CASSSTGLPLSGANVLTF. The CDR3 DNA follows: TGTGCCAGTAGTTCGACAGGACTCCCCCTCTCTGGGGCCAACGTCCTGACTTTC.

This clone was observed a few times. The gene calls are TRBV7-9 and TRBJ2-4; the D is unclear. Trimming pared 1 base from V and 8 bases from J, leaving 9 bases between. CDR3 length: 13 amino acids. The germline V gene has CDR1 SEHNR and CDR2 FQNEAQ (reference sequence). CDR3 nucleotides: TGTGCCAGCAGCTTAGATTTGGAAGACATTCAGTACTTC. It specifies CASSLDLEDIQYF.

This clone was found a few times. This chain connects TRBV6-5 to TRBJ1-5; tentative D call: TRBD1 (5 bases). The germline V gene has CDR1 MNHEY and CDR2 SVGAGI. V lost 0 bases and J lost 6, with 12 bases in between. The CDR3 runs to 15 residues. CDR3 sequence: CASSYSAGPGQPQHF. The CDR3 nucleotides read TGTGCCAGCAGTTACTCTGCGGGGCCCGGTCAGCCCCAGCATTTT.

This clone has only a few counts. The chain has TRBV4-3 and TRBJ2-6; no firm D call. The V and J ends lost 0 bases and 4 bases respectively, with 10 bases between them. The CDR3 extends over 16 amino acids. The germline V gene encodes CDR1 LGHNA and CDR2 YSLEER. CDR3 DNA: TGCGCCAGCAGCCAAGATAAGGGTTCCGGGGCCAACGTCCTGACTTTC. Protein: CASSQDKGSGANVLTF.

This clone has only a few counts. The V and J genes are TRBV6-1 and TRBJ2-4; D might be TRBD1 (6 bases). This CDR3 has 17 residues. V dropped 4 bases and J dropped 1 base, with 17 bases sitting between them. Looked up from germline, CDR1 is MNHNS and CDR2 is SASEGT. CDR3 loop: CASSGRQAPGAKNIQYF. The CDR3 DNA is TGTGCCAGCAGTGGGCGACAGGCCCCGGGGGCCAAAAACATTCAGTACTTC.

This clone occurred a few times. This sequence joins TRBV4-3 and TRBJ2-7; 8 bases line up with TRBD2. Trimming cost V 5 bases and J 3 bases; bases outside gene matches: 6. CDR1 and CDR2 from the germline V gene are LGHNA and YSLEER. The CDR3 runs 14 residues. This CDR3 is CASSSPGGIYEQYF. CDR3 bases: TGCGCCAGCAGCTCCCCGGGGGGGATCTACGAGCAGTACTTC.

The chain combines TRBV18 with TRBJ2-5; the match to TRBD1 covers 8 bases. The J call may be in error: the DNA end matches TRBJ2-7 better. CDR1 and CDR2 from the germline V gene are KGHSH and LQKENI. The CDR3 spans 17 residues. The DNA for the CDR3 is TGTGCCAGCTCACCACCCGTCGGACAGGGTCCCTCCTACGAGCAGTACTTC. This codes for CASSPPVGQGPSYEQYF.

The chain couples TRBV10-3 to TRBJ1-1; D gene uncertain. Germline-derived CDR1 and CDR2 are ENHRY and SYGVKD. V lost 0 bases, J lost 0 bases, and 5 bases lay in between. This CDR3 region has 14 residues. The CDR3: CAISESKMNTEAFF. The CDR3 DNA is TGTGCCATCAGTGAGTCGAAGATGAACACTGAAGCTTTCTTT.

The chain carries TRBV7-9 and TRBJ1-4; 9 nucleotides match TRBD1. There are 16 residues in the CDR3. Trimming removed 1 base from V and 7 bases from J; junction bases left unmatched: 7. Germline-derived CDR1 and CDR2 are SEHNR and FQNEAQ (reference sequence). The CDR3 DNA is TGTGCCAGCAGCTTAGGACCCGGGACAGGGTTTGAAAAACTGTTTTTT. As protein: CASSLGPGTGFEKLFF. Drawing the rest from reference TRBV7-9 and TRBJ1-4, the complete variable domain is DTGVSQNPRHKITKRGQNVTFRCDPISEHNRLYWYRQTLGQGPEFLTYFQNEAQLEKSRLLSDRFSAERPKGSFSTLEIQRTEQGDSAMYLCASSLGPGTGFEKLFFGSGTQLSVL.

The V call is TRBV7-9, the J call TRBJ1-1; tentatively, D is TRBD1 (6 bases). Germline CDR1 reads SEHNR; CDR2 reads FQNEAQ (reference sequence). The CDR3 covers 19 residues. Trimming pared 3 bases from V and 1 base from J, leaving 24 bases between. CDR3 region: CASSFGVGRLQGGNTEAFF. In DNA form, the CDR3 reads TGTGCCAGCAGCTTTGGGGTCGGGCGGCTACAGGGAGGGAACACTGAAGCTTTCTTT.

With respect to this clone: This specimen includes other DNA sequences encoding the same CDR3. The J gene is TRBJ1-2, the V gene TRBV18; 7 bases fit TRBD1. Trimming removed 4 bases from V and 3 bases from J; junction bases left unmatched: 11. Germline CDR1 and CDR2: KGHSH and LQKENI. The CDR3 has 16 amino acids. CDR3 bases: TGTGCCAGCTCACTTTCTTCGACAGGGACCGACTATGGCTACACCTTC. Amino acids: CASSLSSTGTDYGYTF.

The rearrangement uses TRBV10-1 and TRBJ2-3; TRBD2 matches at 14 bases. Germline CDR1 and CDR2: WNHNN and SYGVQD (reference sequence). V shed 3 bases, J shed 7 bases, and the junction held 6 bases outside the gene matches. This CDR3 contains 16 residues. The CDR3: CASSERLAGGPNTQYF. DNA of the CDR3: TGCGCCAGCAGTGAACGACTAGCGGGAGGGCCGAATACGCAGTATTTT.

The CDR3 here is CSVGHRVIGWGYTF. CDR3 bases: TGCAGCGTTGGCCACAGGGTGATCGGATGGGGCTACACCTTC. The gene calls are TRBV29-1 and TRBJ1-2, with a weak D call TRBD1 (6 bases). The CDR3 has 14 amino acids. V was cut by 4 bases and J by 8 bases, with 20 bases left in between. CDR1 and CDR2 from the germline V gene are SQVTM and ANQGSEA.

The chain links TRBV6-9 to TRBJ2-7, with D uncertain. With 4 bases removed from V and 3 bases from J, the gap between germline ends came to 10 bases. In germline, CDR1 is MNHGY, CDR2 SVAAGI. The CDR3 has 13 residues. The CDR3: CASSLKGFYEQYF. The DNA of the CDR3 is TGTGCCAGCAGTTTGAAGGGCTTCTACGAGCAGTACTTC.

This rearrangement joins TRBV13 to TRBJ1-2; 10 bases align to TRBD1. The germline CDR1 and CDR2 sequences are PRHDT and FYEKMQ (reference sequence). After removal of 3 bases from V and 1 base from J, the junction contained 2 bases not matched to a gene. The CDR3 is 15 amino acids. The CDR3 bases are TGTGCCAGCAGCTTCCGGACAGGGGGTAACTATGGCTACACCTTC. Residues: CASSFRTGGNYGYTF.

This clone has just one count. The rearrangement joins TRBV14 to TRBJ2-5; 9 bases line up with TRBD2. This CDR3 has 13 amino acids. CDR1 is SGHDN and CDR2 is FVKESK in the germline V gene. J gave up 4 bases and V 6 bases, and 3 bases lay outside the gene matches. CDR3 in amino acids: CASRLAGVETQYF. CDR3 in DNA: TGTGCCAGCAGGTTAGCGGGAGTAGAGACCCAGTACTTC.

The CDR3 nucleotides read TGTGCCAGCAGCTTTATTTTTGATGGTACCTACGAGCAGTACTTC. It yields the protein CASSFIFDGTYEQYF. The rearrangement links TRBV7-2 to TRBJ2-7; D unresolved. The germline CDR1 and CDR2 sequences are SGHTA and FQGNSA. This CDR3 contains 15 residues. V was cut by 3 bases and J by 2 bases, with 14 bases left in between. The complete variable domain, with remaining parts taken from reference TRBV7-2 and TRBJ2-7, reads GAGVSQSPSNKVTEKGKDVELRCDPISGHTALYWYRQSLGQGLEFLIYFQGNSAPDKSGLPSDRFSAERTGGSVSTLTIQRTQQEDSAVYLCASSFIFDGTYEQYFGPGTRLTVT.

A few counts support this clone. This chain links TRBV5-6 with TRBJ1-5, with D hard to call. Between the trimmed V and J ends, which lost 3 bases and 3 bases, there was a span of 16 bases. The CDR3 totals 16 residues. Germline V lookup: CDR1 SGHDT, CDR2 YYEEEE. This chain's CDR3 is CASSSRKGGTNQPQHF. The CDR3 nucleotides read TGTGCCAGCAGCTCCCGAAAGGGAGGTACCAATCAGCCCCAGCATTTT.

The V call is TRBV7-9, the J call TRBJ2-5; 13 nucleotides align to TRBD2. Germline V gene lookup returns CDR1 SEHNR and CDR2 FQNEAQ (reference sequence). CDR3 length: 16 residues. Germline trimming cut 4 bases from V and 3 bases from J; bases unmatched to any gene: 5. CDR3 in DNA: TGTGCCAGCAGCTACCAGACTAGCGGGAGGAAAGAGACCCAGTACTTC. Its translation: CASSYQTSGRKETQYF.

This chain uses TRBV6-5 with TRBJ2-1; tentatively, D is TRBD2 (6 bases). CDR3 length: 15 amino acids. V was pared by 6 bases and J by 7 bases, with 19 bases between. Germline V CDR1 and CDR2: MNHEY, SVGAGI. CDR3 region: CASRPAGLPGNEQFF. CDR3 nucleotide sequence: TGTGCCAGCAGGCCGGCGGGACTCCCTGGAAATGAGCAGTTCTTC.

The chain joins TRBV30 to TRBJ2-3, with D hard to call. Germline V gives CDR1 GTSNPN, CDR2 SVGIG (reference sequence). The CDR3 extends over 11 amino acids. Trimming removed 2 bases from V and 6 bases from J, with 6 bases in between. The CDR3 bases are TGTGCCTGGAGTCCGGCGGATACGCAGTATTTT. Translation: CAWSPADTQYF.

This chain uses TRBV18 with TRBJ2-1, with D maybe TRBD2 (5 bases). The CDR3 is 14 amino acids. Germline CDR1 reads KGHSH; CDR2 reads LQKENI. V was clipped by 2 bases and J by 9 bases, with 14 bases between them. Here the CDR3 reads CASSPNMGEGEQFF. The CDR3 DNA reads as TGTGCCAGCTCACCAAATATGGGCGAGGGTGAGCAGTTCTTC.

The V call is TRBV7-3, the J call TRBJ2-1; 8 bases fit TRBD2. Trimming took 2 bases from V and 3 from J; bases not matched to a gene: 0. CDR3 length: 14 residues. In germline, CDR1 is SGHTA, CDR2 FQGTGA. CDR3 loop: CASSLAGGYNEQFF. DNA for the CDR3: TGTGCCAGCAGCTTAGCGGGAGGCTACAATGAGCAGTTCTTC.